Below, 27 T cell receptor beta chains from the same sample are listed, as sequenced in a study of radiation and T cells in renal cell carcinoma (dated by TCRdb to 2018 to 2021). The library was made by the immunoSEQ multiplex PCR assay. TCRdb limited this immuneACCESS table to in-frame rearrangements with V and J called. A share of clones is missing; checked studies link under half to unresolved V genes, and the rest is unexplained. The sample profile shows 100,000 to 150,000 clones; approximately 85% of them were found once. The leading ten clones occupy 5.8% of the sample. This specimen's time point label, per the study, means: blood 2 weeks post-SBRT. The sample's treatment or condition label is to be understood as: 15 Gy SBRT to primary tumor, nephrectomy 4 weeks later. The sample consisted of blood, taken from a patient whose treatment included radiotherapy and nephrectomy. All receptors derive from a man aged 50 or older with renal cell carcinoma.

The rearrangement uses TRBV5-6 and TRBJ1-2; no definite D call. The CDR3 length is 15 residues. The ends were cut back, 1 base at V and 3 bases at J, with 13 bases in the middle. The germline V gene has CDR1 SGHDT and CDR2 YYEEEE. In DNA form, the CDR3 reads TGTGCCAGCAGCTTGCTGGGGAGGTCTGACTATGGCTACACCTTC. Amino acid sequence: CASSLLGRSDYGYTF. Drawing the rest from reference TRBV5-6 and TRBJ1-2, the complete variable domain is DAGVTQSPTHLIKTRGQQVTLRCSPKSGHDTVSWYQQALGQGPQFIFQYYEEEERQRGNFPDRFSGHQFPNYSSELNVNALLLGDSALYLCASSLLGRSDYGYTFGSGTRLTVV.

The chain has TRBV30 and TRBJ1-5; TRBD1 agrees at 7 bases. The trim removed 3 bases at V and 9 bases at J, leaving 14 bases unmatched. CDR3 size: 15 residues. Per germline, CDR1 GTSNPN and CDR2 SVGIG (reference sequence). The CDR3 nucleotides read TGTGCCTGGAGCGATCGACAGGGCTCGCGTCGGCCCCAGCATTTT. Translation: CAWSDRQGSRRPQHF.

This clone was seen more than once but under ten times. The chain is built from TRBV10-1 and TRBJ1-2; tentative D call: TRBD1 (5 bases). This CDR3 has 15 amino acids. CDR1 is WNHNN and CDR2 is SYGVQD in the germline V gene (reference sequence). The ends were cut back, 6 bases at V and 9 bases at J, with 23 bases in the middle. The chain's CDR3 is CASSEGNSLETSYTF. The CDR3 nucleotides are TGCGCCAGCAGCGAGGGGAACAGTTTAGAGACAAGCTACACCTTC.

The CDR3 is CASSLARGGTRIRTQYF. CDR3 bases: TGTGCCAGCAGCCTCGCCCGGGGAGGCACCCGTATAAGGACGCAGTATTTT. V is TRBV5-6 and J is TRBJ2-3; possibly TRBD2 for D (6 bases). The CDR3 length is 17 residues. CDR1 and CDR2 from the germline V gene are SGHDT and YYEEEE. Between the trimmed V and J ends, which lost 4 bases and 9 bases, there was a span of 27 bases.

The CDR3 DNA sequence: TGTGCCAGCAGTCTACAGGGTTGGAGAGAGCAGTACTTC. Encoded protein: CASSLQGWREQYF. This chain uses TRBV6-1 with TRBJ2-7; tentative D call: TRBD1 (6 bases). CDR3 size: 13 residues. Trimming shortened V by 5 bases and J by 7 bases, and 15 bases separated the two germline ends. Germline V gene sequence: CDR1 MNHNS, CDR2 SASEGT.

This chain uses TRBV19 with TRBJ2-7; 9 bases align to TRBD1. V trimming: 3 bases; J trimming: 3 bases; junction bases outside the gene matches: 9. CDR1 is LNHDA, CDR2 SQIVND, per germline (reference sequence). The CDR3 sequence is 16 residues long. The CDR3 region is CASSIGPGQGLYEQYF. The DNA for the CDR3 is TGTGCCAGTAGTATCGGTCCGGGACAGGGCCTCTACGAGCAGTACTTC.

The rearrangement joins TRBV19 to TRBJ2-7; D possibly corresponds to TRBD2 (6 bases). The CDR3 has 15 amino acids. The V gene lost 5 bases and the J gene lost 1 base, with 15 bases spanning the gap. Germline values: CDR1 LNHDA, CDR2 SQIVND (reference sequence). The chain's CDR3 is CASSPLEGQSYEQYF. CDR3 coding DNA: TGTGCCAGTAGTCCCTTGGAGGGTCAATCCTACGAGCAGTACTTC.

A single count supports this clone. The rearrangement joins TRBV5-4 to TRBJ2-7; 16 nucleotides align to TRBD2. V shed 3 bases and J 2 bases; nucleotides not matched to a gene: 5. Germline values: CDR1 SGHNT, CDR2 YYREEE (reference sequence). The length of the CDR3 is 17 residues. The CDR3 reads CASSSGLAGGQAYEQYF. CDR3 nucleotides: TGTGCCAGCAGCTCGGGACTAGCGGGGGGGCAGGCCTACGAGCAGTACTTC.

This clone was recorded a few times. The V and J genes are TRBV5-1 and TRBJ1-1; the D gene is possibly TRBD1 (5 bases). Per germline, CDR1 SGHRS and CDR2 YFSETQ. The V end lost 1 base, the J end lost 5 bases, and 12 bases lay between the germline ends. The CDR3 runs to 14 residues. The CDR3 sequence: CASSLTGSLTEAFF. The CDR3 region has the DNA TGCGCCAGCAGCTTGACAGGTTCATTAACTGAAGCTTTCTTT.

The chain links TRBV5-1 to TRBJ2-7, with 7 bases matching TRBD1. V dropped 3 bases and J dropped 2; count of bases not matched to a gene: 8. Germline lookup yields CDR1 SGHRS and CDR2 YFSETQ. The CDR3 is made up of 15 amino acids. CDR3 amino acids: CASSSPDRSTYEQYF. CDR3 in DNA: TGCGCCAGCAGCTCCCCGGACAGGTCCACCTACGAGCAGTACTTC.

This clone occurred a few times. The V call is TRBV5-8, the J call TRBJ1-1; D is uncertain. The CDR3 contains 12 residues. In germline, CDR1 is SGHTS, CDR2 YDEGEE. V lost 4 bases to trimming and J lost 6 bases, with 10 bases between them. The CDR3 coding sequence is TGTGCCAGCAGCCCCCGTAGGTCTGAAGCTTTCTTT. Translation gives CASSPRRSEAFF.

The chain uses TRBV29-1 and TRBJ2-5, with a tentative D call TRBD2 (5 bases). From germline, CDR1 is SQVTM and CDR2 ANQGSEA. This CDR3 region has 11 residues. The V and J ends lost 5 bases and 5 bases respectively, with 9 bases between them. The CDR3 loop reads CSVRRMETQYF. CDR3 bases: TGCAGCGTTAGGAGGATGGAGACCCAGTACTTC. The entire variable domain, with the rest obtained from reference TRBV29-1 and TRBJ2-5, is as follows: SAVISQKPSRDICQRGTSLTIQCQVDSQVTMMFWYRQQPGQSLTLIATANQGSEATYESGFVIDKFPISRPNLTFSTLTVSNMSPEDSSIYLCSVRRMETQYFGPGTRLLVL.

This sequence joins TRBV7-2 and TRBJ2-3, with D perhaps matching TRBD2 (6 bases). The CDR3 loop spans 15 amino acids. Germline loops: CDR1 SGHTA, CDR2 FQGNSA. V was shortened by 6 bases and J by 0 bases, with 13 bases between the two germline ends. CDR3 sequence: CASRTRGGSTDTQYF. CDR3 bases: TGTGCCAGCAGGACCCGGGGAGGTAGCACAGATACGCAGTATTTT.

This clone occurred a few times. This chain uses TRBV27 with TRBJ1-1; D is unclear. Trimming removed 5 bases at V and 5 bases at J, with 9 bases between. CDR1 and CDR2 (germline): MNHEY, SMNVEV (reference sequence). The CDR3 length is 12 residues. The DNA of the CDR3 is TGTGCCAGCAGTCCCTCTGGGACTGAAGCTTTCTTT. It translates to CASSPSGTEAFF.

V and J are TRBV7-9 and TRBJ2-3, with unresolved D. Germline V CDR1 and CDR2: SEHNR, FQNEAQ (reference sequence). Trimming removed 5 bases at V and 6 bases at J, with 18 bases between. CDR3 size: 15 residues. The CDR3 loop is CASSTPSLVMDTQYF. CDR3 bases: TGTGCCAGCAGCACCCCGAGCCTGGTGATGGATACGCAGTATTTT.

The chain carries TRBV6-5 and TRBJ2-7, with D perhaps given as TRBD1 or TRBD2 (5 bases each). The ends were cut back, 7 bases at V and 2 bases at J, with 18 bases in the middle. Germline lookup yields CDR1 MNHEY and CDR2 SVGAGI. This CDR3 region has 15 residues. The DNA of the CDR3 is TGTGCCAGCACCCCCGGGTGGGACCTTCCCTACGAGCAGTACTTC. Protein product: CASTPGWDLPYEQYF.

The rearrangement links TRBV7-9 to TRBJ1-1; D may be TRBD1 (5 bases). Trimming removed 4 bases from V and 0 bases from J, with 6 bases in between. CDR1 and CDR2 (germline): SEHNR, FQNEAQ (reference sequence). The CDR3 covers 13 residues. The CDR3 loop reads CASSSRVNTEAFF. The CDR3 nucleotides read TGTGCCAGCAGCTCCAGGGTGAACACTGAAGCTTTCTTT.

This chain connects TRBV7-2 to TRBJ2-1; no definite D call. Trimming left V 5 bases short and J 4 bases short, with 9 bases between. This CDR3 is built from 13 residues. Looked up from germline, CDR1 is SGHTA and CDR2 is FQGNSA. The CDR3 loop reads CASSPNFYNEQFF. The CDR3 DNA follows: TGTGCCAGCAGCCCAAACTTTTACAATGAGCAGTTCTTC.

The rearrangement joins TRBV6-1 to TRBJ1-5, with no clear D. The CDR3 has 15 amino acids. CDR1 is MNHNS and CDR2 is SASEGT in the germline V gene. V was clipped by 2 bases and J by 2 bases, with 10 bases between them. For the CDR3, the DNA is TGTGCCAGCAGTGAACCGGGTCTTGGCAATCAGCCCCAGCATTTT. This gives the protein CASSEPGLGNQPQHF.

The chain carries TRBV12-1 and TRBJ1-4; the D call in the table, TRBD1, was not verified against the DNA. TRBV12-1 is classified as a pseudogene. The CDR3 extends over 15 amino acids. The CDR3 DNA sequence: TGTGCCAGCAGTTGGGCGGGACAGGGTAATGAAAAACTGTTTTTT. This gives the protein CASSWAGQGNEKLFF.

The CDR3 nucleotides read TGTGCCAGTAGTAGGAACCCGGGGGGCACCGGGGAGCTGTTTTTT. It translates to CASSRNPGGTGELFF. The chain combines TRBV19 with TRBJ2-2; 7 bases fit TRBD2. This CDR3 has 15 residues. The trim removed 4 bases at V and 4 bases at J, leaving 6 bases unmatched. Germline-derived CDR1 and CDR2 are LNHDA and SQIVND (reference sequence).

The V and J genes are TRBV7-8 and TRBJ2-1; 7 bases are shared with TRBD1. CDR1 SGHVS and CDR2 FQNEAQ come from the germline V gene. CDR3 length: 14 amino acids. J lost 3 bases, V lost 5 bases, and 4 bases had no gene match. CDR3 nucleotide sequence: TGTGCCAGCAGCACAAGGACAGGCTACAATGAGCAGTTCTTC. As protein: CASSTRTGYNEQFF.

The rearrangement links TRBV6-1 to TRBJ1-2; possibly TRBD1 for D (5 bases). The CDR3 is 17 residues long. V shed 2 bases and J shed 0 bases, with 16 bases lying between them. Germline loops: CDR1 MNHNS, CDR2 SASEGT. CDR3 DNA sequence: TGTGCCAGCAGTGAATATACAGGTGCCACAGCTAACTATGGCTACACCTTC. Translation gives CASSEYTGATANYGYTF.

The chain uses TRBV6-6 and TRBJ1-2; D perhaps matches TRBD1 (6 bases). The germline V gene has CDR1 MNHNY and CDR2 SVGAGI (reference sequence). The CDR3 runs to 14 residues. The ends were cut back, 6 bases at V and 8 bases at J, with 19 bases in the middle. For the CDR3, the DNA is TGTGCCAGCAGCCAACCCTCAGGGGTTAAGGGCTACACCTTC. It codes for CASSQPSGVKGYTF.

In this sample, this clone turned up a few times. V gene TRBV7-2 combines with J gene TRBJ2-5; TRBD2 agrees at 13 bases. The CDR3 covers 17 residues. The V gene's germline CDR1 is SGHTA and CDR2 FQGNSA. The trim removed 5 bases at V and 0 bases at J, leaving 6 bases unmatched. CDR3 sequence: CASSRGLAGLYQETQYF. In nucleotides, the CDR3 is TGTGCCAGCAGCCGGGGACTAGCGGGATTGTACCAAGAGACCCAGTACTTC. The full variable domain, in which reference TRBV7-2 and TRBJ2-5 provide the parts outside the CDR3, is GAGVSQSPSNKVTEKGKDVELRCDPISGHTALYWYRQSLGQGLEFLIYFQGNSAPDKSGLPSDRFSAERTGGSVSTLTIQRTQQEDSAVYLCASSRGLAGLYQETQYFGPGTRLLVL.

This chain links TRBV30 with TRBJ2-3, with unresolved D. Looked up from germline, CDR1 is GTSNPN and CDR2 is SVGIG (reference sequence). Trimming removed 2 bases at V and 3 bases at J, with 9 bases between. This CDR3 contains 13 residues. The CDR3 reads CAWSMTDTDTQYF. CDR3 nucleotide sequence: TGTGCCTGGAGTATGACCGATACAGATACGCAGTATTTT.

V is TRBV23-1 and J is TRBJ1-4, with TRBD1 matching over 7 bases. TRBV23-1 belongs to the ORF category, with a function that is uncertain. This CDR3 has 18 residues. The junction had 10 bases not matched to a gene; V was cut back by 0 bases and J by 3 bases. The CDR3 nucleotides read TGCGCCAGCAGTCAATCTAGGTTTGTGGGACAGCCTAATGAAAAACTGTTTTTT. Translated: CASSQSRFVGQPNEKLFF.